This section outlines one T cell receptor beta chain sequence together with its context. Its antigen remains unknown. The data derive from a study of T-cell memory formation after mild COVID-19. Whole-study findings and limits: Clones shrinking between day 15 and 85 showed a balanced CD4/CD8 split, and those that grew later tilted toward CD4+. CD4+ contracting clones were found mainly in CM and EM, and CD8+ ones in EMRA.

Each CDR3 protein is one row after TCRdb ran MiXCR on the 5' RACE reads. In the table there are about 610,000 distinct CDR3 sequences, about 18% of which are singletons. This clonotype was obtained from an adult woman who had mild COVID-19 (a few samples of this study predate the infection). Cell type and time point are not known. Material for sequencing was PBMCs or a T cell subset sorted from them (not recorded which).

CDR3 DNA sequence: TGTGCCAGCAGCGAAACGGGGAATTCACCCCTCCACTTT. It is translated as CASSETGNSPLHF. The V call is TRBV9, the J call TRBJ1-6; D is unclear. This CDR3 contains 13 residues. The germline V and J ends were trimmed by 3 bases and 7 bases, with 8 bases remaining between them. CDR1 is SGDLS, CDR2 YYNGEE, per germline.